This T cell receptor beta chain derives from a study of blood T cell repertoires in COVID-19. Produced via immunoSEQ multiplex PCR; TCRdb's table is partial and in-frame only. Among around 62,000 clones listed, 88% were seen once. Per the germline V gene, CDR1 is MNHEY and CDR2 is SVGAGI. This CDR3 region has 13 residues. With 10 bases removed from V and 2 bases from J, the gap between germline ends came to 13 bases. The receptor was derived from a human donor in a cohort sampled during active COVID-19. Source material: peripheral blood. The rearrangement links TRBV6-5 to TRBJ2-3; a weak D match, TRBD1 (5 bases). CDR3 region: CATRTQPTDTQYF. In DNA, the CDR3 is TGTGCCACCCGGACACAACCCACAGATACGCAGTATTTT.